This T cell receptor beta chain was documented in a study of technical replicates of blood from a few donors (dated by TCRdb to 2016 to 2017). Receptor libraries were prepared by the immunoSEQ multiplex PCR assay. The clones in this table, taken by TCRdb from immuneACCESS, are in-frame only. Not every clone is retained; where verified, under half of the shortfall comes from an unresolved V gene, and the cause of the rest is unknown. The sample contains tens of thousands of clones, 85% to 95% of them found a single time. Clones ranked in the top ten supply 0.25% of the sample. V and J are trimmed by 0 bases and 7 bases, and the gene matches miss 7 bases of the junction. The germline V gene encodes CDR1 ENHRY and CDR2 SYGVKD. Measured from the cysteine to the phenylalanine, the CDR3 is 16 residues long. Of all the DNA, just the CDR3 is kept, 48 bases in frame from base 1. Comments on this clone: It lacks a known antigen. No base quality information exists; no much larger clone differs at one position.

The specimen was T cells isolated from PBMCs. This sequence uses TRBV10-3 and TRBJ1-5, with TRBD1 matching 9 junction bases. The sequence was obtained from a human donor in good health. CDR3 loop: CAISESRGQGRQPQHF. The bases read TGTGCCATCAGTGAGTCGAGGGGACAGGGCAGGCAGCCCCAGCATTTT.